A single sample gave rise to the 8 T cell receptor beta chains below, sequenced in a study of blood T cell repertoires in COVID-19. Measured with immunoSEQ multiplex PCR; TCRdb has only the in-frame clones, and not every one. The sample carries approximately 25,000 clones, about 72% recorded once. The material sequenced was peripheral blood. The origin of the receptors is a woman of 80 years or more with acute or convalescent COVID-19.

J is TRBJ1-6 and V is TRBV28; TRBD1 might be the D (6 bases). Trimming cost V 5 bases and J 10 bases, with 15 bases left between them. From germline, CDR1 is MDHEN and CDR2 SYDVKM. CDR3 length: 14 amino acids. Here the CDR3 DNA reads TGTGCCAGCAGTCCCGGACAGACCATATCACCCCTCCACTTT. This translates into CASSPGQTISPLHF.

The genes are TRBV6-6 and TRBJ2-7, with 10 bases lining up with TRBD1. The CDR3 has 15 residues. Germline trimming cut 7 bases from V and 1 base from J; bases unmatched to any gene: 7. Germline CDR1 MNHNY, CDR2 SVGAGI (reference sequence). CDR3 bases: TGTGCCAGCAATTCCCGGGACAGGGGTTCCTACGAGCAGTACTTC. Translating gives CASNSRDRGSYEQYF.

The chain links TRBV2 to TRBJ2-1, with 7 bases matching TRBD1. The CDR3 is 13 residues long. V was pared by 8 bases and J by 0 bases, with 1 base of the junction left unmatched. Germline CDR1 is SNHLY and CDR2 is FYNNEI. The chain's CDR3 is CASRDSSYNEQFF. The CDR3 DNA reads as TGTGCCAGCCGGGACAGCTCCTACAATGAGCAGTTCTTC.

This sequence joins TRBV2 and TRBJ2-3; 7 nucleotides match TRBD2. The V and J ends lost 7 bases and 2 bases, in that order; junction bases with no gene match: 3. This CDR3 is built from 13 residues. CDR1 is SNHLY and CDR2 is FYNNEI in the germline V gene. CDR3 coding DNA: TGTGCCAGCACTAGCGGATACACAGATACGCAGTATTTT. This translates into CASTSGYTDTQYF.

In DNA form, the CDR3 reads TGTGCCAGCTCAGCGCAACAGGGTCTGGGGAACACTGAAGCTTTCTTT. This encodes CASSAQQGLGNTEAFF. This chain joins TRBV18 and TRBJ1-1, with TRBD1 as a possible D gene (6 bases). Germline lookup yields CDR1 KGHSH and CDR2 LQKENI. CDR3 size: 16 residues. Trimming shortened V by 5 bases and J by 1 base, and 17 bases separated the two germline ends.

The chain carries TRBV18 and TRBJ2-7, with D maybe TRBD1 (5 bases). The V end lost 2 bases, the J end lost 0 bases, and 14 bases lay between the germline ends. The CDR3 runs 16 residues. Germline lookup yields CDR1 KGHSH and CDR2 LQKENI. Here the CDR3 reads CASSPSRTPSSYEQYF. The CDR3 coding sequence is TGTGCCAGCTCACCATCCCGGACACCCAGCTCCTACGAGCAGTACTTC.

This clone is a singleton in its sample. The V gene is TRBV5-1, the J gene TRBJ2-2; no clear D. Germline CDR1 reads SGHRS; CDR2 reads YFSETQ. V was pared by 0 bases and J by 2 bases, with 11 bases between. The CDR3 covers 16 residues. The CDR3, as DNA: TGCGCCAGCAGCTTGGAAGTCACCAGAAACACCGGGGAGCTGTTTTTT. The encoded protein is CASSLEVTRNTGELFF.

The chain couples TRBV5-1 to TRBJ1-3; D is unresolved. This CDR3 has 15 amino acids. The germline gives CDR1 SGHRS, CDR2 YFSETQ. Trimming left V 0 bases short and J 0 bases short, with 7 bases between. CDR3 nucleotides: TGCGCCAGCAGCTTGGGTCAGTTCTCTGGAAACACCATATATTTT. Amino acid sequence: CASSLGQFSGNTIYF.